The next 22 T cell receptor beta chains were all read from a single sample in a study of control samples from healthy donors and cancer patients. Profiled with immunoSEQ multiplex PCR; TCRdb holds only in-frame clones, not every one. The sample includes roughly 200,000 clones, just under 95% of them seen just once. The specimen sequenced was blood. Source of these receptors: a man aged 18 to 29 in good health.

The rearrangement uses TRBV10-3 and TRBJ2-7; possibly TRBD1 for D (6 bases). This CDR3 spans 14 amino acids. The V gene lost 2 bases and the J gene lost 2 bases, with 10 bases spanning the gap. Germline-derived CDR1 and CDR2 are ENHRY and SYGVKD. The CDR3 is CAISERGTTYEQYF. As DNA, the CDR3 is TGTGCCATCAGTGAGAGAGGGACAACCTACGAGCAGTACTTC.

The chain employs TRBV9 and TRBJ2-3; D perhaps matches TRBD2 (6 bases). V was pared by 4 bases and J by 6 bases, with 18 bases between. This CDR3 has 15 amino acids. Germline CDR1 is SGDLS and CDR2 is YYNGEE. CDR3 loop: CASSNRDSLGDTQYF. CDR3 coding DNA: TGTGCCAGCAGCAATCGGGACTCCCTAGGGGATACGCAGTATTTT.

The J gene is TRBJ1-1, the V gene TRBV5-1, with D maybe TRBD1 (6 bases). Germline V gives CDR1 SGHRS, CDR2 YFSETQ. With 4 bases removed from V and 1 base from J, the gap between germline ends came to 14 bases. The CDR3 is made up of 15 amino acids. CDR3 amino acids: CASSINGDTNTEAFF. CDR3 bases: TGCGCCAGCAGCATAAATGGGGACACGAACACTGAAGCTTTCTTT.

CDR3 loop: CATSGLTDTQYF. As DNA, the CDR3 is TGTGCCACCAGTGGCCTCACAGATACGCAGTATTTT. V is TRBV24-1 and J is TRBJ2-3; D call uncertain. Germline V lookup: CDR1 KGHDR, CDR2 SFDVKD. The CDR3 runs 12 residues. V was pared by 5 bases and J by 2 bases, with 4 bases between.

The chain is built from TRBV18 and TRBJ1-6; 10 nucleotides line up with TRBD1. The CDR3 spans 15 residues. From germline, CDR1 is KGHSH and CDR2 LQKENI. The V gene end was trimmed by 3 bases and the J gene end by 10 bases; junction bases not matched to a gene: 6. This CDR3 is CASSPGQGLGSPLHF. In nucleotides, the CDR3 is TGTGCCAGCTCACCGGGACAGGGGCTCGGCTCACCCCTCCACTTT.

This sequence joins TRBV5-1 and TRBJ2-3, with no clear D. Trimming took 8 bases from V and 6 from J, leaving 19 bases between them. The CDR3 is made up of 14 amino acids. The germline V gene encodes CDR1 SGHRS and CDR2 YFSETQ. CDR3 bases: TGCGCCAGTACCGGTCCCCCCTTCACGGATACGCAGTATTTT. Residues: CASTGPPFTDTQYF.

CDR3 region: CASSLEGTATGELFF. Here the CDR3 DNA reads TGCGCCAGCAGCTTGGAAGGAACGGCCACCGGGGAGCTGTTTTTT. This sequence joins TRBV5-1 and TRBJ2-2; D gene unclear. CDR1 is SGHRS and CDR2 is YFSETQ in the germline V gene. Trimming left V 0 bases short and J 4 bases short, with 10 bases between. The CDR3 has 15 residues.

CDR3 sequence reads: CASRKIRATNEKLFF. CDR3 bases: TGTGCCAGCAGGAAAATCAGGGCAACTAATGAAAAACTGTTTTTT. The J gene is TRBJ1-4, the V gene TRBV6-6; the D gene is possibly TRBD1 (5 bases). V lost 6 bases to trimming and J lost 0 bases, with 11 bases between them. Germline CDR1 and CDR2: MNHNY and SVGAGI (reference sequence). CDR3 size: 15 residues.

This rearrangement joins TRBV5-8 to TRBJ2-7; a possible D gene is TRBD1 (6 bases). Germline V gives CDR1 SGHTS, CDR2 YDEGEE. V dropped 4 bases and J dropped 2 bases, with 10 bases sitting between them. This CDR3 comprises 13 residues. The CDR3 here is CASSHRVTYEQYF. The CDR3 DNA sequence: TGTGCCAGCAGCCACAGGGTTACCTACGAGCAGTACTTC.

The rearrangement links TRBV13 to TRBJ1-6; 7 nucleotides align to TRBD1. The CDR3 totals 16 residues. Per the germline V gene, CDR1 is PRHDT and CDR2 is FYEKMQ (reference sequence). V gave up 4 bases and J gave up 6 bases; unmatched junction bases: 9. The CDR3 DNA reads as TGTGCCAGCAGCTACCCGACAGGGTCTATTAATTCACCCCTCCACTTT. As protein: CASSYPTGSINSPLHF.

About this clone itself: The sample holds other DNA sequences that translate to the same CDR3. The chain has TRBV7-2 and TRBJ1-3; D is possibly TRBD1 (5 bases). Trimming took 5 bases from V and 0 from J, leaving 14 bases between them. This CDR3 is 16 amino acids long. Germline loops: CDR1 SGHTA, CDR2 FQGNSA. The CDR3 sequence is CASSPQDRGSGNTIYF. In nucleotides, the CDR3 is TGTGCCAGCAGCCCACAGGATCGGGGCTCTGGAAACACCATATATTTT.

The V gene is TRBV5-1, the J gene TRBJ1-3; D is uncertain. This CDR3 region has 14 residues. Germline values: CDR1 SGHRS, CDR2 YFSETQ. The ends were cut back, 4 bases at V and 3 bases at J, with 11 bases in the middle. The CDR3 DNA sequence: TGCGCCAGCAGCGAACGAATCAGTGGAAACACCATATATTTT. It yields the protein CASSERISGNTIYF.

The gene calls are TRBV21-1 and TRBJ2-3; TRBD2 is taken as the D call from the table, unchecked against the DNA. TRBV21-1 is a pseudogene locus. This CDR3 contains 20 residues. CDR3 residues: CASSKVGVVGSGYRTDTQYF. The CDR3 DNA reads as TGTGCCAGCAGCAAAGTAGGAGTTGTTGGTAGCGGATACCGCACAGATACGCAGTATTTT.

The chain recombines TRBV13 with TRBJ2-3; 8 bases agree with TRBD2. V was clipped by 3 bases and J by 5 bases; unmatched bases: 10. CDR1 and CDR2 (germline): PRHDT, FYEKMQ (reference sequence). This CDR3 has 16 amino acids. For the CDR3, the DNA is TGTGCCAGCAGCTTTCCGGGGGGGCCCCAAGGAGATACGCAGTATTTT. Protein product: CASSFPGGPQGDTQYF.

The CDR3 loop reads CATGLAGGTDTQYF. For the CDR3, the DNA is TGTGCCACGGGACTAGCGGGAGGCACAGATACGCAGTATTTT. The chain joins TRBV10-3 to TRBJ2-3; TRBD2 agrees at 14 bases. The trim removed 10 bases at V and 1 base at J, leaving 1 base unmatched. Germline loops: CDR1 ENHRY, CDR2 SYGVKD. The CDR3 has 14 residues.

This chain links TRBV7-3 with TRBJ2-2, with D possibly being TRBD1 or TRBD2 (6 bases each). Germline CDR1 is SGHTA and CDR2 is FQGTGA. Trimming cost V 1 base and J 7 bases, with 10 bases left between them. The CDR3 runs 14 residues. Here the CDR3 reads CASSLRGGLGELFF. The DNA for the CDR3 is TGTGCCAGCAGCTTAAGAGGGGGACTCGGGGAGCTGTTTTTT.

This clone was seen only once. The CDR3 here is CASSFLLVGTQYF. The DNA of the CDR3 is TGTGCCAGCAGTTTTCTTCTGGTTGGGACCCAGTACTTC. This chain joins TRBV12-3 or TRBV12-4 and TRBJ2-5, with D uncertain. V shed 3 bases and J shed 7 bases, with 12 bases lying between them. This CDR3 spans 13 amino acids.

The sample holds a few counts of this clone. The chain joins TRBV9 to TRBJ1-1; no clear D. Between the trimmed V and J ends, which lost 4 bases and 4 bases, there was a span of 20 bases. The CDR3 runs to 16 residues. The germline V gene has CDR1 SGDLS and CDR2 YYNGEE. This CDR3 reads CASSPGPAGAGTEAFF. The CDR3 DNA follows: TGTGCCAGCAGCCCCGGTCCTGCGGGCGCGGGCACTGAAGCTTTCTTT.

The V and J genes are TRBV10-3 and TRBJ2-3; perhaps D is TRBD1 or TRBD2 (5 bases each). Germline V lookup: CDR1 ENHRY, CDR2 SYGVKD. Trimming stripped 5 bases from V and 0 bases from J, with 12 bases between. The CDR3 sequence is 15 residues long. CDR3 region: CAISSFRDSTDTQYF. DNA of the CDR3: TGTGCCATCAGTTCCTTCCGGGACAGCACAGATACGCAGTATTTT.

The gene calls are TRBV5-1 and TRBJ1-3; 7 nucleotides align to TRBD1. The CDR3 covers 17 residues. V lost 4 bases and J lost 3; bases outside the gene matches: 13. Germline values: CDR1 SGHRS, CDR2 YFSETQ. The CDR3: CASSTRYTGAGGNTIYF. The DNA of the CDR3 is TGCGCCAGCAGCACGCGATATACAGGGGCGGGTGGAAACACCATATATTTT.

The rearrangement uses TRBV12-5 and TRBJ1-3; D perhaps matches TRBD1 (6 bases). The CDR3 sequence is 14 residues long. The germline gives CDR1 LGHNT, CDR2 FRNRAP. Deletions cut 2 bases from V and 4 bases from J, with 9 bases between. The CDR3 DNA reads TGTGCTAGTGGTTTGAGAGACAGGGGAAACACCATATATTTT. As protein: CASGLRDRGNTIYF.

V gene TRBV6-5 combines with J gene TRBJ2-1; 10 bases fit TRBD1. This CDR3 is built from 15 residues. In germline, CDR1 is MNHEY, CDR2 SVGAGI. J was trimmed by 8 bases and V by 4 bases; bases with no gene match: 8. The CDR3 coding sequence is TGTGCCAGCAGTTTGGGGACAGGGGTTTTCGATGAGCAGTTCTTC. As protein: CASSLGTGVFDEQFF.